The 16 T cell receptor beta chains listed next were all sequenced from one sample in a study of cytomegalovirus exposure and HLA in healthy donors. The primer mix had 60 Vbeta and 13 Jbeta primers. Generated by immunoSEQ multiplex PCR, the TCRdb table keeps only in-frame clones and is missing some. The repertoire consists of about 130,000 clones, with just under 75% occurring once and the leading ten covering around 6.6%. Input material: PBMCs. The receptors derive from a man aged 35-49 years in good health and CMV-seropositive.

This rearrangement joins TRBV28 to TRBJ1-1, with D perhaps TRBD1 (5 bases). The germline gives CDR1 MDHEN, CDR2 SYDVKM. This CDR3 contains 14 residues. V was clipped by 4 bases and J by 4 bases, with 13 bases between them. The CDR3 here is CASSSQGIGTEAFF. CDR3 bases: TGTGCCAGCAGTTCTCAGGGTATTGGCACTGAAGCTTTCTTT.

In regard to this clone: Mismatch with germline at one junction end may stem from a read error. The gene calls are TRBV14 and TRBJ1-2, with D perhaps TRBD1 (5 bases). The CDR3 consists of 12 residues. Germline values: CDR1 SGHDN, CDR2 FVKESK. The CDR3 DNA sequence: TGTGCCAGCAGCCAAGGGGCGGCCAGGGCTCGCTTC. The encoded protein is CASSQGAARARF.

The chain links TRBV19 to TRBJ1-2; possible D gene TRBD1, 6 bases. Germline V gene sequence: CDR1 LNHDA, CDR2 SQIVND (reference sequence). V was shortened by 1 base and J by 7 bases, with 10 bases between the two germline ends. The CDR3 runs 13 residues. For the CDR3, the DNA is TGTGCCAGTAGTATAGTGCCAGGGGCTGGCTACACCTTC. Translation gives CASSIVPGAGYTF.

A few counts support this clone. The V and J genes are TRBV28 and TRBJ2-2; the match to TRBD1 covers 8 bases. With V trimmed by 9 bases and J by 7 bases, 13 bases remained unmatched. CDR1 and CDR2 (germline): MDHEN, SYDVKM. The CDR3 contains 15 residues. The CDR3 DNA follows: TGTGCCAGTAGGCAGGGGGCATTGATAAACGGGGAGCTGTTTTTT. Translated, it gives CASRQGALINGELFF.

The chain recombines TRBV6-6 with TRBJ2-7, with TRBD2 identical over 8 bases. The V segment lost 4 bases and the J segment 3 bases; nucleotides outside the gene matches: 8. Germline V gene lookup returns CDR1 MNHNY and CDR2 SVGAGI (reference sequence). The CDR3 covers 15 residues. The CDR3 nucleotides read TGTGCCAGCAGTTCCCACGGGAGGGCCATCTACGAGCAGTACTTC. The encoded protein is CASSSHGRAIYEQYF.

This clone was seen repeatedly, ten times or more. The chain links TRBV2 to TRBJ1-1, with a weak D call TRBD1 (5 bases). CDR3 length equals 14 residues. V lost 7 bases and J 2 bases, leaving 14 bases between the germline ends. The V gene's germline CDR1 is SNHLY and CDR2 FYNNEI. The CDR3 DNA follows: TGTGCCAGCAAGCGGGACCCCAAAAACACTGAAGCTTTCTTT. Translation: CASKRDPKNTEAFF.

Here the CDR3 reads CASSLEGALYEQYF. The DNA of the CDR3 is TGTGCCAGCAGCTTAGAGGGAGCTCTGTACGAGCAGTACTTC. The J gene is TRBJ2-7, the V gene TRBV7-2; a weak D match, TRBD2 (5 bases). This CDR3 comprises 14 residues. V gave up 1 base and J gave up 4 bases, with 11 bases separating them. Looked up from germline, CDR1 is SGHTA and CDR2 is FQGNSA. The full variable domain, completed using reference TRBV7-2 and TRBJ2-7, is GAGVSQSPSNKVTEKGKDVELRCDPISGHTALYWYRQSLGQGLEFLIYFQGNSAPDKSGLPSDRFSAERTGGSVSTLTIQRTQQEDSAVYLCASSLEGALYEQYFGPGTRLTVT.

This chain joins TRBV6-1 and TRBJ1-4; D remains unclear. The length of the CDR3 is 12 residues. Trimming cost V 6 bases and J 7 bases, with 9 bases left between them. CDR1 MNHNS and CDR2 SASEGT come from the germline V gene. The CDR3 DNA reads TGTGCCAGCAGAGGACTCTCTGAAAAACTGTTTTTT. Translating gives CASRGLSEKLFF.

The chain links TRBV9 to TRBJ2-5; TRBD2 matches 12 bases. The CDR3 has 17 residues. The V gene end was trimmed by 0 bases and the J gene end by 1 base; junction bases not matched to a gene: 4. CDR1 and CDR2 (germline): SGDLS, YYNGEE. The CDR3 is CASSVALAGGAQETQYF. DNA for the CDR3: TGTGCCAGCAGCGTAGCTCTAGCGGGGGGGGCCCAAGAGACCCAGTACTTC. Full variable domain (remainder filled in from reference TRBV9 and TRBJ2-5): DSGVTQTPKHLITATGQRVTLRCSPRSGDLSVYWYQQSLDQGLQFLIQYYNGEERAKGNILERFSAQQFPDLHSELNLSSLELGDSALYFCASSVALAGGAQETQYFGPGTRLLVL.

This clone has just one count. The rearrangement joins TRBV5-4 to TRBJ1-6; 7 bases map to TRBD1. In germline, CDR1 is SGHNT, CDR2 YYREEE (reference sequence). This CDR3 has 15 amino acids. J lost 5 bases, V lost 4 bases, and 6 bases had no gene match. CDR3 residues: CASSEAGGNNSPLHF. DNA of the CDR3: TGTGCCAGCAGCGAGGCAGGGGGGAATAATTCACCCCTCCACTTT.

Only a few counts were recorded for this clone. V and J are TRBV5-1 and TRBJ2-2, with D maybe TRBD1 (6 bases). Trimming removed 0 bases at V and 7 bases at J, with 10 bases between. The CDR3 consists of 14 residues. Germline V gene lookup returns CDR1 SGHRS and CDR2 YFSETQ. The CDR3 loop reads CASSLDRVGGELFF. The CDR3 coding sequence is TGCGCCAGCAGCTTGGACAGGGTTGGCGGGGAGCTGTTTTTT.

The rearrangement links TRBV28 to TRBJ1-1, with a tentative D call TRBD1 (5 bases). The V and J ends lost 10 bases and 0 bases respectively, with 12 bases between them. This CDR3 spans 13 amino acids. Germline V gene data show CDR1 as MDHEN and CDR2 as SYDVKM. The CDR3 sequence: CATAQGLNTEAFF. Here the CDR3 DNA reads TGTGCCACTGCCCAGGGATTGAACACTGAAGCTTTCTTT. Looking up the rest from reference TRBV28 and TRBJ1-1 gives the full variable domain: DVKVTQSSRYLVKRTGEKVFLECVQDMDHENMFWYRQDPGLGLRLIYFSYDVKMKEKGDIPEGYSVSREKKERFSLILESASTNQTSMYLCATAQGLNTEAFFGQGTRLTVV.

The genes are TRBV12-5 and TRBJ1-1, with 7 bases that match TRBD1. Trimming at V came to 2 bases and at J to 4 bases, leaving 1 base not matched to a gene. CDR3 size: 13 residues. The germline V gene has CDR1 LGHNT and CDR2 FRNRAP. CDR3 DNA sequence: TGTGCTAGTGGTTTGTCAGGGGGCACTGAAGCTTTCTTT. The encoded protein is CASGLSGGTEAFF.

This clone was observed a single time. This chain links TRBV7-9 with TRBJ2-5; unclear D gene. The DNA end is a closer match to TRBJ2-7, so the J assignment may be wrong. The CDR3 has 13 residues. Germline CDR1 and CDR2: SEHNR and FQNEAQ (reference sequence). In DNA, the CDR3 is TGTGCCAGCAGCTTACTTACTACCTACGAGCAGTACTTC. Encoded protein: CASSLLTTYEQYF.

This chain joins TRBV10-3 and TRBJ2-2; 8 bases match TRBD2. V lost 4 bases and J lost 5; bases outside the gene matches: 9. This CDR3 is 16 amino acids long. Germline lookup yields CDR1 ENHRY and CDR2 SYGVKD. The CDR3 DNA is TGTGCCATCAGTGTTTCCGGGACTAGGGCTACCGGGGAGCTGTTTTTT. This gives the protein CAISVSGTRATGELFF.

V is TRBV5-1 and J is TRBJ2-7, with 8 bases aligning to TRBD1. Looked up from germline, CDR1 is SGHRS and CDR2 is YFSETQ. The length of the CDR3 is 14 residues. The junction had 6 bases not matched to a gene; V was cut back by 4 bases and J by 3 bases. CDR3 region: CASSDDRGFYEQYF. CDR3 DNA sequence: TGCGCCAGCAGCGACGACAGGGGATTCTACGAGCAGTACTTC.